This T cell receptor (beta chain) was sequenced during a study of cytomegalovirus exposure and HLA in healthy donors (dated by TCRdb to 2016 to 2017). Regarding the research as a whole: In an earlier analysis of approximately 640 of the donors, around 300 Gb of sequence data and 95 million to 130 million unique TCR beta sequences from 150 million to 200 million T cells were reported. Donor age, sex, ethnicity and CMV serostatus were compiled together with the repertoire data. Roughly 300 gigabases of sequencing data and tens of millions of unique TCR sequences were included in an early release covering over 600 HLA-typed donors. To decide whether each TCR beta V gene segment behaved as functional or pseudogenic, an earlier analysis of 587 of the donors relied on high-throughput TCR beta sequencing. Of the approximately 400 genotyped donors, approximately 80% fell in the genetic ancestry cluster associated with self-reported Caucasian donors. In addition to the first cohort of 666 subjects, a separate validation cohort of some 120 different subjects was used. In a later analysis, previously published TCR beta repertoires from several hundred donors were re-analyzed and high-resolution HLA genotyping was added so that TCR occurrence patterns could be studied. In the later analysis, no new phenotypic data were used to find candidate immune exposures; instead, reliance was placed on TCR beta sequences and their occurrence across donors. Four to six DR-DQ haplotypes were handled as single units for association and clustering, since linkage in the cohort was strong. The study aimed to test whether cataloging public T cell receptors could reveal signatures of past pathogen exposure. Every repertoire in the discovery cohort had been generated on one and the same sequencing platform. A later genetic analysis took genome-wide SNP genotypes for about three fifths of the 666 donors and used that subset as a discovery cohort. HLA typing covered class I and class II loci at four-digit resolution. Among almost 400 genotyped donors of the cohort, an average of 235,054 unique TCR beta nucleotide sequences were sequenced per donor, around a sixth of them non-productive. Typing coverage varied by locus: about 629-640 donors for A, B, C, DRB1 and DQB1; roughly 520 for DQA1; nearly 610 for DPA1; approximately 450 for DPB1. The study profiled the T cell repertoires of more than 500 subjects by immunosequencing and related them to cytomegalovirus serostatus. The study combined high-throughput TCR immunosequencing, statistical association of individual TCRs with disease status, and machine learning to predict cytomegalovirus infection status.

Study-wide conclusions, independent of this receptor: Because counts were too low, seventeen rarely observed V segments, including chromosome 9 orphons, were left out of the earlier analysis of 587 of the donors. According to a later analysis, most CMV-associated TCR beta chains appeared to be HLA-restricted, and the HLA associations seemed to be driven largely by CMV exposure. In a later analysis, several top co-occurrence clusters were reported to appear linked to parvovirus B19, influenza, CMV and Epstein-Barr virus. A later analysis associated about 17,000 TCR beta sequences with specific HLA alleles at a false discovery rate of 0.05. According to the authors, the approach could potentially be generalized to other disease states and immunological phenotypes. Correlated functional status among segregating V segments might be attributable to linkage disequilibrium, but an unknown experimental factor could not be ruled out. The study listed 164 TCR beta chains as associated with cytomegalovirus. In an earlier analysis of 587 of the donors, most TCR beta V segments appeared in productive rearrangements about 90% or about 30% of the time, broadly matching IMGT annotations. Cytomegalovirus status was reported to be diagnosed by the classifier with high specificity and sensitivity in both the original and validation cohorts. Most TCR sequences were observed very rarely across donors, whereas some public TCRs were present in many individuals. Because some donors lacked HLA typing at each locus, the association tests relied only on the typed subset. V-gene and J-gene trimming of TCR beta chains was associated with a missense DCLRE1C variant in a later genetic analysis, and the association was replicated in an independent cohort. In vitro tests confirmed that a few of the cytomegalovirus-associated TCR beta chains recognize cytomegalovirus antigens. In a later analysis, the rate of TCR association differed among HLA loci, with DRB1 alleles having the most associated TCRs and HLA-C alleles having the fewest. When HLA alleles, especially DR and DQ, strongly co-occurred, TCR associations were difficult to assign to individual alleles. For the cohort, immune exposure information was limited to CMV serostatus. In this cohort, only TCR beta chains were sequenced, and detectable features were limited by the absence of alpha or paired-chain data. A cluster of highly shared sequence variants was judged likely to be a technical artifact of the sequencing pipeline. In a later analysis, HLA-associated TCR beta chains showed more clonal expansion and lower generation probabilities than non-associated chains that were equally common. The presence/absence analyses assumed that sequencing depth was roughly uniform across donors, and that assumption may not be true. A further reported finding was that TCR beta sequences accurately predicted the HLA-A and HLA-B alleles for most subjects in the first cohort. Compared with the roughly 600-donor mean, donors in an Asian-associated ancestry cluster had fewer N-insertions in productive TCRs, according to a later genetic analysis.

The cohort was made up of 666 healthy bone marrow donors. Cohort members were all nominally healthy when sampled, although unrecorded immune exposures were likely present. The donor was CMV seronegative and was included in the group of hundreds of seronegative cohort members. Every donor gave a peripheral blood sample, and the peripheral blood mononuclear cells from that sample were used for TCR beta sequencing. The Qiagen DNeasy Blood Extraction Kit was used to extract genomic DNA from the blood cell samples. Libraries came from the immunoSEQ multiplex PCR assay. The multiplex PCR relied on a mix of 60 forward primers for TCR Vbeta segments and 13 reverse primers for TCR Jbeta segments. Amplification of the CDR3 region of rearranged TCR beta genes was performed with a multiplex PCR assay on genomic DNA. The Illumina HiSeq System was used to sequence the amplified TCR beta libraries as 87-base-pair reads. The study's processing was this. Across the roughly 700 repertoires, a later analysis counted tens of millions of unique TCR beta chains, roughly 11 million of which were shared by at least two donors. To remove PCR and sequencing errors, raw reads were error-corrected and collapsed into unique sequences using a nearest-neighbor algorithm that merged closely related sequences. V, D and J gene segments were assigned by aligning CDR3 sequences to IMGT reference sequences. Each retained sequence needed at least a six-nucleotide match to both a V gene segment and a J gene segment. A rearrangement was called productive if the CDR3 had no stop codons and remained in frame with V and J, and every other rearrangement was called non-productive. Following IMGT convention, CDR3 was defined as the stretch from the second conserved V-encoded cysteine up to the conserved J-encoded phenylalanine. The earlier analysis of 587 of the donors excluded sequences that lacked an unambiguous match to a single V gene segment. In an earlier analysis of roughly 500 of the donors, V segments were called functional above 56.7% productive rearrangements and were called segregating when the between-donor standard deviation exceeded 5%. A statistical classification framework was developed to diagnose cytomegalovirus status using the catalog of TCR beta chain sequences. In a later analysis, TCR nucleotide sequences were compared against IMGT/GENE-DB human TR gene sequences so that V and J genes could be assigned. Using the TCRdist pipeline, a later analysis assigned CDR3 sequences along with most-parsimonious VDJ recombination scenarios. In a later analysis, each TCR beta chain was defined by its CDR3 amino acid sequence together with its V-gene family, and reads lacking a unique V-gene family were excluded. In a later analysis, nearly 600 highly shared, low-generation-probability nucleotide sequences were removed to address suspected cross-contamination and a sequencing artifact. For each public chain, a later analysis derived a clonal expansion index from normalized ranks of inferred template counts within each repertoire. In a later analysis, generation probabilities were computed with a VDJ recombination model fitted to out-of-frame rearrangements, and the resulting probabilities were checked against IGoR. Hypergeometric tests were used in a later analysis to score TCR-TCR, TCR-HLA and TCR-CMV co-occurrence, with a repertoire-size bias correction applied to the TCR pairs. False discovery rates were estimated in a later analysis by permuting HLA or CMV assignments 20 times. In a later analysis, co-occurring TCRs were grouped using DBSCAN, and TCRdist sequence similarity was added for clustering within HLA-allele-positive subsets. Co-occurrence clustering excluded repertoires with fewer than 30,000 or more than 120,000 public chains, plus five with anomalous nucleotide sharing. The table was pulled from immuneACCESS by TCRdb, which kept in-frame rearrangements only. Such tables lose some clones; where checked, under half of the loss comes from unresolved V genes, and the rest has no known cause. That table is the source of V, J and clone size, and D and trimming were worked out from the DNA. The sample has around 100,000 clones on record, approximately 60% of them singletons. The biggest ten clones account for 2% to 2.5% of the sample.

Note on this clone: This clone's antigen is unknown. Base qualities were left out, and no much larger clone turns up one base away.

The material sequenced was PBMCs. This sequence originates from a woman aged 25 to 39 in good health and CMV-seronegative.

CDR3 reads: CASSYDRGGLDDEQYF. The nucleotides are TGTGCCAGCAGCTACGACAGGGGAGGTTTAGACGACGAGCAGTACTTC. The rearranged chain carries TRBV7-2 and TRBJ2-7, and 8 junctional nucleotides match TRBD1. Trimming accounts for 4 bases at V and 5 bases at J, while the number of junction bases matched to no gene is 13. The cysteine opens and the phenylalanine closes a CDR3 of 16 amino acids. Only the CDR3 DNA is retained, 48 bases long and in frame from the first base. The germline V gene yields SGHTA for CDR1 and FQGNSA for CDR2.